This entry lists 24 T cell receptor beta chains sequenced from one sample in a study of T cell changes during pregnancy in multiple sclerosis. Using immunoSEQ multiplex PCR, the repertoire was profiled, and TCRdb retains in-frame clones only, with some absent. Of some 93,000 clones listed, 91% are singletons. The sequencing used peripheral blood, collected after pregnancy. The receptors shown here come from a female donor in good health, enrolled as a control in a pregnancy study.

The chain links TRBV6-4 to TRBJ2-1; 9 positions match TRBD2. The CDR3 totals 15 residues. Trimming took 5 bases from V and 6 from J; bases not matched to a gene: 8. Per germline, CDR1 MRHNA and CDR2 SNTAGT. CDR3 sequence reads: CASSQWSSGGNEQFF. The DNA of the CDR3 is TGTGCCAGCAGTCAGTGGAGTAGCGGGGGCAATGAGCAGTTCTTC.

The genes are TRBV19 and TRBJ2-2, with 8 bases that match TRBD1. Losses at the gene ends were 2 bases for V and 4 bases for J; bases not matched to a gene: 6. CDR1 and CDR2 (germline): LNHDA, SQIVND (reference sequence). The CDR3 sequence is 16 residues long. DNA of the CDR3: TGTGCCAGTAGTATACGGACAGGGACTTCCACCGGGGAGCTGTTTTTT. Its protein is CASSIRTGTSTGELFF.

CDR3: CASSLVGTGFQPQHF. In nucleotides, the CDR3 is TGTGCCAGCAGCTTAGTCGGGACAGGGTTTCAGCCCCAGCATTTT. The chain combines TRBV7-2 with TRBJ1-5; 9 bases line up with TRBD1. Germline assignment: CDR1 SGHTA and CDR2 FQGNSA. Losses at the gene ends were 1 base for V and 6 bases for J; bases not matched to a gene: 4. The CDR3 covers 15 residues.

The chain links TRBV5-4 to TRBJ1-4; D gene ambiguous. The V end was cut by 0 bases, the J end by 3 bases, with 6 bases between. Germline values: CDR1 SGHNT, CDR2 YYREEE (reference sequence). This CDR3 contains 14 residues. The CDR3 DNA follows: TGTGCCAGCAGCTTGGCTCCGGCTAATGAAAAACTGTTTTTT. Encoded protein: CASSLAPANEKLFF.

The rearrangement joins TRBV9 to TRBJ2-3, with D possibly TRBD2 on 7 matching bases. V shed 2 bases and J shed 5 bases, with 24 bases lying between them. Germline lookup yields CDR1 SGDLS and CDR2 YYNGEE. This CDR3 is 18 amino acids long. The CDR3 is CASSVLGGADVRGDTQYF. Here the CDR3 DNA reads TGTGCCAGCAGCGTCCTGGGAGGGGCGGACGTCAGGGGAGATACGCAGTATTTT.

The chain recombines TRBV28 with TRBJ1-2, with 10 bases fitting TRBD1. Germline V lookup: CDR1 MDHEN, CDR2 SYDVKM. V shed 5 bases and J 10 bases; nucleotides not matched to a gene: 10. The CDR3 spans 14 residues. In nucleotides, the CDR3 is TGTGCCAGCAGTCCTCGACAGGGGGCCCTCCTCTACACCTTC. Its protein is CASSPRQGALLYTF.

In its sample, this clone was seen once. The chain uses TRBV4-2 and TRBJ1-5, with 7 bases aligning to TRBD1. The CDR3 extends over 14 amino acids. V lost 1 base to trimming and J lost 6 bases; unmatched junction nucleotides: 3. Germline V gives CDR1 LGHNA, CDR2 YNFKEQ. The CDR3 coding sequence is TGTGCCAGCAGCCAAGGACAGGGAGGTCAGCCCCAGCATTTT. This codes for CASSQGQGGQPQHF.

The rearrangement links TRBV11-2 to TRBJ2-2; 8 bases are shared with TRBD1. With 4 bases clipped from V and 6 bases from J, the junction kept 7 bases outside the gene matches. Per germline, CDR1 SGHAT and CDR2 FQNNGV. This CDR3 has 15 amino acids. The CDR3 DNA follows: TGTGCCAGCAGCTATGGACAGGGTGAAGCCGGGGAGCTGTTTTTT. Its translation: CASSYGQGEAGELFF. The complete variable domain, with remaining parts taken from reference TRBV11-2 and TRBJ2-2, reads EAGVAQSPRYKIIEKRQSVAFWCNPISGHATLYWYQQILGQGPKLLIQFQNNGVVDDSQLPKDRFSAERLKGVDSTLKIQPAKLEDSAVYLCASSYGQGEAGELFFGEGSRLTVL.

This clone was seen only once. The chain combines TRBV4-3 with TRBJ2-3; weak D call: TRBD2 (5 bases). This CDR3 has 15 amino acids. Per germline, CDR1 LGHNA and CDR2 YSLEER. V lost 4 bases and J lost 4, with 15 bases in between. Written as DNA, the CDR3 is TGCGCCAGCAGCCTTTGGGTGGGGAGCGCAGATACGCAGTATTTT. The encoded protein is CASSLWVGSADTQYF.

V gene TRBV18 combines with J gene TRBJ2-7; the match to TRBD1 covers 12 bases. The germline V gene encodes CDR1 KGHSH and CDR2 LQKENI. Trimming took 2 bases from V and 5 from J; bases not matched to a gene: 4. The CDR3 loop spans 15 amino acids. The CDR3 region is CASSPTGTGGHEQYF. In nucleotides, the CDR3 is TGTGCCAGCTCACCAACCGGGACAGGGGGCCACGAGCAGTACTTC.

The chain employs TRBV6-6 and TRBJ1-1; weak D call: TRBD1 (6 bases). CDR1 is MNHNY and CDR2 is SVGAGI in the germline V gene (reference sequence). This CDR3 is built from 13 residues. V lost 5 bases and J lost 4, with 11 bases in between. The CDR3: CASSTGQFTEAFF. CDR3 nucleotides: TGTGCCAGCAGTACCGGACAGTTCACTGAAGCTTTCTTT.

The chain combines TRBV30 with TRBJ1-2; TRBD1 is a possible D gene (5 bases). Deletions cut 5 bases from V and 0 bases from J, with 13 bases between. CDR1 is GTSNPN and CDR2 is SVGIG in the germline V gene (reference sequence). This CDR3 has 14 residues. The CDR3 DNA reads TGTGCCTGGGGGGCCTCTTCAGCTAACTATGGCTACACCTTC. As protein: CAWGASSANYGYTF.

The V gene is TRBV2, the J gene TRBJ1-3; D gene unclear. With 7 bases removed from V and 0 bases from J, the gap between germline ends came to 4 bases. This CDR3 contains 12 residues. Germline CDR1 SNHLY, CDR2 FYNNEI. CDR3 coding DNA: TGTGCCAGCACCGTCTCTGGAAACACCATATATTTT. Protein: CASTVSGNTIYF.

This chain connects TRBV28 to TRBJ1-5; 7 nucleotides agree with TRBD1. Germline lookup yields CDR1 MDHEN and CDR2 SYDVKM. After removal of 6 bases from V and 5 bases from J, the junction contained 7 bases not matched to a gene. The CDR3 sequence is 14 residues long. In DNA, the CDR3 is TGTGCCAGCAGACGAGGGGGCCTCGATCAGCCCCAGCATTTT. This codes for CASRRGGLDQPQHF.

V usage is TRBV19 and J usage is TRBJ2-1; 10 nucleotides match TRBD2. Germline assignment: CDR1 LNHDA and CDR2 SQIVND (reference sequence). Losses at the gene ends were 5 bases for V and 3 bases for J; bases not matched to a gene: 4. The CDR3 is 15 residues long. The CDR3 region has the DNA TGTGCCAGTAGTCTTAAGCGGGGGGGCTACAATGAGCAGTTCTTC. It translates to CASSLKRGGYNEQFF.

J is TRBJ1-5 and V is TRBV27, with D unclear. Per germline, CDR1 MNHEY and CDR2 SMNVEV (reference sequence). V lost 3 bases and J 6 bases, leaving 9 bases between the germline ends. This CDR3 is built from 13 residues. The CDR3 DNA reads TGTGCCAGCAGTTTGGCAGTCAGTCAGCCCCAGCATTTT. Protein: CASSLAVSQPQHF.

The gene calls are TRBV19 and TRBJ1-1; 11 positions match TRBD1. Germline loops: CDR1 LNHDA, CDR2 SQIVND (reference sequence). The CDR3 consists of 15 residues. V lost 5 bases and J lost 3; bases outside the gene matches: 5. CDR3 residues: CASSALGQGDTEAFF. In nucleotides, the CDR3 is TGTGCCAGTAGTGCCCTGGGACAGGGGGACACTGAAGCTTTCTTT. Based on the CDR3 plus reference TRBV19 and TRBJ1-1, the full variable domain is DGGITQSPKYLFRKEGQNVTLSCEQNLNHDAMYWYRQDPGQGLRLIYYSQIVNDFQKGDIAEGYSVSREKKESFPLTVTSAQKNPTAFYLCASSALGQGDTEAFFGQGTRLTVV.

The chain couples TRBV7-8 to TRBJ1-2; no firm D call. Germline V gene data show CDR1 as SGHVS and CDR2 as FQNEAQ. The CDR3 is made up of 16 amino acids. The V and J ends lost 1 base and 4 bases respectively, with 16 bases between them. In DNA form, the CDR3 reads TGTGCCAGCAGCTTAGGAGGGCGACCGACTTTCTATGGCTACACCTTC. Amino acids: CASSLGGRPTFYGYTF.

V gene TRBV27 combines with J gene TRBJ2-1; weak D call: TRBD1 (5 bases). V lost 5 bases and J lost 12, with 14 bases in between. Germline assignment: CDR1 MNHEY and CDR2 SMNVEV (reference sequence). The CDR3 spans 12 residues. The CDR3 DNA follows: TGTGCCAGCAGTCCCGACAGCCGACGGCAGTTCTTC. Its translation: CASSPDSRRQFF.

The gene calls are TRBV5-1 and TRBJ2-3, with 9 bases that match TRBD2. The V and J ends lost 2 bases and 7 bases, in that order; junction bases with no gene match: 11. Germline V gene data show CDR1 as SGHRS and CDR2 as YFSETQ. This CDR3 comprises 16 residues. In nucleotides, the CDR3 is TGCGCCAGCAGCTTTCTCGGAGCGGGGGGAGGTCATACGCAGTATTTT. Its protein product is CASSFLGAGGGHTQYF.

The genes are TRBV5-1 and TRBJ1-2; D may be TRBD1 (6 bases). CDR3 length equals 15 residues. Trimming stripped 5 bases from V and 3 bases from J, with 17 bases between. The germline V gene has CDR1 SGHRS and CDR2 YFSETQ. The CDR3 reads CASRRGGGLDYGYTF. The CDR3 DNA reads TGCGCCAGCAGGAGGGGGGGCGGTCTGGACTATGGCTACACCTTC.

This clone was seen just once. V gene TRBV12-5 combines with J gene TRBJ1-2; TRBD1 is a possible D gene (5 bases). Trimming removed 6 bases from V and 12 bases from J, with 17 bases in between. The CDR3 totals 12 residues. Germline CDR1 LGHNT, CDR2 FRNRAP. The CDR3 DNA sequence: TGTGCTAGTGGGATGGACACTTTCTTTCACACCTTC. Protein sequence: CASGMDTFFHTF.

V usage is TRBV4-3 and J usage is TRBJ1-2; D is ambiguous. This CDR3 region has 14 residues. Germline CDR1 is LGHNA and CDR2 is YSLEER. Trimming removed 3 bases from V and 8 bases from J, with 16 bases in between. CDR3 sequence (DNA): TGCGCCAGCAGCCAGCCTGAGAGGGTAGACGGCTACACCTTC. This codes for CASSQPERVDGYTF.

The chain uses TRBV7-9 and TRBJ2-2; D unresolved. The CDR3 length is 13 residues. Per germline, CDR1 SEHNR and CDR2 FQNEAQ (reference sequence). V was pared by 6 bases and J by 5 bases, with 10 bases between. CDR3 bases: TGTGCCAGCAGTTCACTTTTTACCGGGGAGCTGTTTTTT. It codes for CASSSLFTGELFF. Full variable domain (remainder filled in from reference TRBV7-9 and TRBJ2-2): DTGVSQNPRHKITKRGQNVTFRCDPISEHNRLYWYRQTLGQGPEFLTYFQNEAQLEKSRLLSDRFSAERPKGSFSTLEIQRTEQGDSAMYLCASSSLFTGELFFGEGSRLTVL.